This T cell receptor (beta chain) was sequenced during a study of blood T cell repertoires in COVID-19. CDR1 is SGHTA, CDR2 FQGTGA, per germline. V lost 2 bases and J lost 2, with 11 bases in between. The CDR3 totals 15 residues. Participants reported their clinical history, and cohort assignment relied on those reports. Recovery among Cohort 3 donors was established by two negative PCRs, clearance, or symptom resolution. In the authors' methods: Reference gene primer amplification gave nucleated cell count estimates. Sequenced by immunoSEQ multiplex PCR; TCRdb stores in-frame clones only, minus some. V and J calls and clone size are copied from that table; D and trimming were computed from the DNA. The table lists around 250,000 clones, 85% to 90% of them singletons.

Material: PBMCs or T cells enriched from blood (not recorded which). This sequence was found in a woman between 50 and 59 years old who had recovered from COVID-19. The chain links TRBV7-3 to TRBJ2-3; a weak D match, TRBD2 (5 bases). CDR3: CASSLEGMSTDTQYF. CDR3 bases: TGTGCCAGCAGCTTAGAGGGAATGTCCACAGATACGCAGTATTTT.